This TCR beta chain was captured in a study of control samples from healthy donors and cancer patients. The data were produced by immunoSEQ multiplex PCR, yet TCRdb's version contains in-frame clones alone and is incomplete. This repertoire shows tens of thousands of clones, roughly 90% found once; its top ten account for over 5.5%. V lost 0 bases and J lost 7; bases outside the gene matches: 11. The CDR3 loop spans 17 amino acids. Germline lookup yields CDR1 SGDLS and CDR2 YYNGEE. The sequencing sample was made of blood. J is TRBJ2-1 and V is TRBV9; TRBD2 aligns across 9 bases. This TCR was sampled from a man aged 50-59 years in good health. CDR3 nucleotides: TGTGCCAGCAGCGTAGGTTCCCCTAGCGGGGCTCGGAATGAGCAGTTCTTC. As protein: CASSVGSPSGARNEQFF.